The rows below give T cell receptor beta chains drawn from one sample of a study of cytomegalovirus exposure and HLA in healthy donors. Profiled with immunoSEQ multiplex PCR; TCRdb holds only in-frame clones, not every one. The data show 110,000 or so clones, 82% seen once. The sequenced sample was PBMCs. The receptor set was obtained from a woman in her late teens or twenties in good health and CMV-seronegative. Each CDR3 is given with its conserved first and last residue. The D gene is left open where the match is weak. Size is omitted from some rows. Given values are once, few, many or a class for expanded clones.

15	TRBV7-2	TRBJ2-3	-	-	CASSLVVGETDTQYF	TGTGCCAGCAGCTTAGTGGTTGGGGAGACAGATACGCAGTATTTT
16	TRBV11-3	TRBJ1-2	TRBD1	-	CASSPGQGKASYGYTF	TGTGCCAGCAGCCCGGGACAGGGGAAGGCCTCCTATGGCTACACCTTC
13	TRBV7-7	TRBJ2-2	-	few	CASSLSYTGELFF	TGTGCTAGCAGCTTGTCATACACCGGGGAGCTGTTTTTT
12	TRBV6-5	TRBJ2-2	TRBD1	few	CACTGGTGELFF	TGTGCCTGTACAGGGGGCACCGGGGAGCTGTTTTTT
14	TRBV4-1	TRBJ2-5	-	-	CASSSGVPGETQYF	TGCGCCAGCAGCTCGGGGGTCCCGGGGGAGACCCAGTACTTC
14	TRBV5-1	TRBJ1-3	TRBD1	-	CASSWRGPRNTIYF	TGCGCCAGCAGCTGGAGGGGGCCCCGAAACACCATATATTTT
14	TRBV7-6	TRBJ2-7	TRBD2	-	CASSLSGSSYEQYF	TGTGCCAGCAGCCTGAGCGGGAGCTCCTACGAGCAGTACTTC
16	TRBV7-9	TRBJ2-1	-	-	CASNRPTGQLYNEQFF	TGTGCCAGCAACCGCCCCACAGGTCAGCTTTACAATGAGCAGTTCTTC
15	TRBV15	TRBJ2-3	-	-	CATSRSGSNTDTQYF	TGTGCCACCAGCAGATCAGGGTCCAACACAGATACGCAGTATTTT
14	TRBV6-6	TRBJ1-1	TRBD1	few	CASSWGQGGTEAFF	TGTGCCAGCAGTTGGGGACAGGGGGGAACTGAAGCTTTCTTT
15	TRBV11-2	TRBJ2-3	-	-	CASSLDDRITDTQYF	TGTGCCAGCAGCTTAGACGACAGAATCACAGATACGCAGTATTTT
15	TRBV2	TRBJ1-1	TRBD1	-	CASRPRGRGRTEAFF	TGTGCCAGCAGACCCAGGGGGCGGGGGAGAACTGAAGCTTTCTTT
19	TRBV7-9	TRBJ2-4	-	-	CASSLIPETGFLAKNIQYF	TGTGCCAGCAGCCTGATACCAGAAACAGGGTTCCTAGCCAAAAACATTCAGTACTTC
13	TRBV7-2	TRBJ1-2	TRBD1	-	CASSGRDSDGYTF	TGTGCCAGCAGCGGCCGGGACAGCGATGGCTACACCTTC
10	TRBV20-1	TRBJ2-5	-	-	CSASIETQYF	TGCAGTGCTAGTATCGAGACCCAGTACTTC
10	TRBV7-2	TRBJ2-1	-	-	CASGDNEQFF	TGTGCCAGCGGAGACAATGAGCAGTTCTTC
14	TRBV5-1	TRBJ2-1	-	-	CASSLGLARNEQFF	TGCGCCAGCAGCTTGGGGTTAGCGCGGAATGAGCAGTTCTTC
16	TRBV9	TRBJ1-1	-	-	CASSLGSGRLNTEAFF	TGTGCCAGCAGTTTGGGGTCTGGGAGACTGAACACTGAAGCTTTCTTT
18	TRBV28	TRBJ1-1	TRBD1	-	CASSLLQGIVGGGTEAFF	TGTGCCAGCAGTTTATTACAGGGGATCGTCGGAGGAGGCACTGAAGCTTTCTTT
14	TRBV18	TRBJ2-7	TRBD2	-	CASSPLAGGYEQYF	TGTGCCAGCTCACCACTAGCGGGAGGGTACGAGCAGTACTTC
13	TRBV7-2	TRBJ1-1	-	-	CASSSYTGTEAFF	TGTGCCAGCAGTTCCTACACGGGGACTGAAGCTTTCTTT
16	TRBV7-2	TRBJ2-1	TRBD2	-	CASSLGGTSGTYEQFF	TGTGCCAGCAGCTTAGGGGGGACTAGCGGGACTTATGAGCAGTTCTTC
14	TRBV15	TRBJ2-5	-	-	CATSREQVQETQYF	TGTGCCACCAGCAGAGAACAGGTGCAAGAGACCCAGTACTTC
13	TRBV19	TRBJ1-1	-	once	CASSMGTGSEAFF	TGTGCCAGTAGTATGGGAACAGGGTCTGAAGCTTTCTTT
13	TRBV5-6	TRBJ1-1	TRBD1	-	CASSWAGGTEAFF	TGTGCCAGCAGCTGGGCAGGGGGCACTGAAGCTTTCTTT
15	TRBV6-4	TRBJ2-1	TRBD2	-	CASSELAGGNNEQFF	TGTGCCAGCAGTGAACTAGCGGGAGGTAACAATGAGCAGTTCTTC
20	TRBV27	TRBJ2-1	TRBD2	-	CASSASPGLAGGGLYNEQFF	TGTGCCAGCAGTGCCTCCCCGGGACTAGCGGGAGGTGGGCTCTACAATGAGCAGTTCTTC
16	TRBV6-6	TRBJ1-5	-	few	CASSLRQSISNQPQHF	TGTGCCAGCAGTCTCCGACAGTCTATTAGCAATCAGCCCCAGCATTTT
15	TRBV5-1	TRBJ1-4	-	-	CASSWGGVDNEKLFF	TGCGCCAGCAGCTGGGGGGGCGTAGATAATGAAAAACTGTTTTTT
19	TRBV19	TRBJ2-1	TRBD1	-	CASSQWGGGQGTTYNEQFF	TGTGCCAGTAGTCAATGGGGCGGCGGACAGGGGACGACCTACAATGAGCAGTTCTTC
14	TRBV7-2	TRBJ1-1	-	-	CASSPRDTRREAFF	TGTGCCAGCAGCCCCCGGGACACTCGCCGGGAAGCTTTCTTT
13	TRBV13	TRBJ1-1	-	-	CASSQTPGAEAFF	TGTGCCAGCAGCCAAACCCCAGGGGCTGAAGCTTTCTTT
15	TRBV4-2	TRBJ2-5	TRBD1	-	CASSPKGDRVETQYF	TGTGCCAGCAGCCCTAAGGGGGACAGGGTTGAGACCCAGTACTTC
12	TRBV10-3	TRBJ1-1	-	-	CAIREEGSEAFF	TGTGCCATCAGGGAGGAGGGATCTGAAGCTTTCTTT
15	TRBV7-2	TRBJ1-4	TRBD1	-	CASRDPGQGNEKLFF	TGTGCCAGCAGGGACCCGGGACAGGGAAATGAAAAACTGTTTTTT
14	TRBV11-3	TRBJ1-1	TRBD1	-	CASSTGELNTEAFF	TGTGCCAGCAGTACAGGGGAACTGAACACTGAAGCTTTCTTT
12	TRBV28	TRBJ1-1	TRBD1	-	CASRPDRAEAFF	TGTGCCAGCAGACCCGACAGGGCTGAAGCTTTCTTT
11	TRBV28	TRBJ1-2	-	-	CATSYRDGYTF	TGTGCCACCTCGTACAGGGACGGCTACACCTTC
16	TRBV6-5	TRBJ1-2	-	-	CASSYERRETNYGYTF	TGTGCCAGCAGTTACGAAAGGAGAGAGACTAACTATGGCTACACCTTC
14	TRBV15	TRBJ1-4	-	once	CATSRGATNEKLFF	TGTGCCACCAGCCGGGGAGCAACTAATGAAAAACTGTTTTTT
15	TRBV14	TRBJ2-1	-	-	CASSLGTPSYNEQFF	TGTGCCAGCAGCCTAGGGACTCCCTCCTACAATGAGCAGTTCTTC
14	TRBV6-6	TRBJ1-5	-	-	CASRTGQINQPQHF	TGTGCCAGCAGGACCGGACAAATCAATCAGCCCCAGCATTTT
14	TRBV13	TRBJ1-1	-	-	CASSDDRPNTEAFF	TGTGCCAGCAGCGATGACAGGCCGAACACTGAAGCTTTCTTT